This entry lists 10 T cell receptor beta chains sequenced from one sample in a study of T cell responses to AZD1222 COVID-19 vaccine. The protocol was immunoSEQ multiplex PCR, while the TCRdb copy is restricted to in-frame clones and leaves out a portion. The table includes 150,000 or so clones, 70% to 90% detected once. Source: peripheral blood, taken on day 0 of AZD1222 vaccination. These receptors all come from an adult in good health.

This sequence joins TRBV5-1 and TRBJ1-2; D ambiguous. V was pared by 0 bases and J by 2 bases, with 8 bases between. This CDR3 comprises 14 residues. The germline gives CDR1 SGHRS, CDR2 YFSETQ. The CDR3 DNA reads TGCGCCAGCAGCTTGGAGTCCCCCAACTATGGCTACACCTTC. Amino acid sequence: CASSLESPNYGYTF.

The CDR3 bases are TGTGCCAGCAGCCAAGATCAGTATACCGCGGGCTCTGAAGCTTTCTTT. Its translation is CASSQDQYTAGSEAFF. The chain joins TRBV3-1 (or the pseudogene TRBV3-2) to TRBJ1-1, with D unresolved. The germline V gene has CDR1 LGHDT and CDR2 YNNKEL (reference sequence). V was trimmed by 0 bases and J by 6 bases, leaving 17 bases between them. This CDR3 contains 16 residues.

CDR3 sequence (DNA): TGTGCCAGCAGCCCCCGCGTAGGGGCAGATGAGCAGTTCTTC. The encoded protein is CASSPRVGADEQFF. The chain joins TRBV7-3 to TRBJ2-1; D might be TRBD1 (5 bases). Trimming took off 5 bases at V and 8 bases at J, with 16 bases between the two ends. Per the germline V gene, CDR1 is SGHTA and CDR2 is FQGTGA. The CDR3 has 14 residues.

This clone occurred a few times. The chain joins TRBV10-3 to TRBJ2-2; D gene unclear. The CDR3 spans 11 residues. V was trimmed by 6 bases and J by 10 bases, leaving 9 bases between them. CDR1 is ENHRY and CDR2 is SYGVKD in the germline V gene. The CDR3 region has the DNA TGTGCCATCAGCCCTGACGAGGAGCTGTTTTTT. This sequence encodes CAISPDEELFF.

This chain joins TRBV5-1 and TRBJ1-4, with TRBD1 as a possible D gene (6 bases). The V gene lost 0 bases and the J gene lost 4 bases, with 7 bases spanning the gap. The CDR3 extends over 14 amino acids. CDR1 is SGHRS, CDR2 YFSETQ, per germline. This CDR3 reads CASSLEGGNEKLFF. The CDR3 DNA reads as TGCGCCAGCAGCTTGGAGGGGGGTAATGAAAAACTGTTTTTT.

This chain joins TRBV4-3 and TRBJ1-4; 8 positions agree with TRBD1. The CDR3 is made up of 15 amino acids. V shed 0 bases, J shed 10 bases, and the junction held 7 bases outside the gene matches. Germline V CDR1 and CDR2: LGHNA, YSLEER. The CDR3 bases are TGCGCCAGCAGCCAAGAGGAAGGACAGGGAAGAAAACTGTTTTTT. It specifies CASSQEEGQGRKLFF.

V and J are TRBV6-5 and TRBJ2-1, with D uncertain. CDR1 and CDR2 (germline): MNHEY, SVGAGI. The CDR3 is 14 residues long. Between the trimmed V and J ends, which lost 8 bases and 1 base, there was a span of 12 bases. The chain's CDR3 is CASSFVGSYNEQFF. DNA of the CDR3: TGTGCCAGCTCCTTCGTGGGGTCCTACAATGAGCAGTTCTTC.

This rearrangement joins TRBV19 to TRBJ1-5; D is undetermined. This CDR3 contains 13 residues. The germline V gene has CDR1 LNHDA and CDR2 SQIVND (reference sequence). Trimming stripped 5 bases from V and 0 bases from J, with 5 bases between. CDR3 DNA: TGTGCCAGTAGTGACCATAGCAATCAGCCCCAGCATTTT. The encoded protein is CASSDHSNQPQHF.

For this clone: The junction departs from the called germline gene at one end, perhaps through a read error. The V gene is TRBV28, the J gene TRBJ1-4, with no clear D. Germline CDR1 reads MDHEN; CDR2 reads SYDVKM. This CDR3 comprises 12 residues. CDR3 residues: CASRRVNEKLFF. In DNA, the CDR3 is TGTGCTAGCAGAAGGGTCAATGAAAAACTGTTTTTT. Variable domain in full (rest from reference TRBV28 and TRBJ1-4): DVKVTQSSRYLVKRTGEKVFLECVQDMDHENMFWYRQDPGLGLRLIYFSYDVKMKEKGDIPEGYSVSREKKERFSLILESASTNQTSMYLCASRRVNEKLFFGSGTQLSVL.

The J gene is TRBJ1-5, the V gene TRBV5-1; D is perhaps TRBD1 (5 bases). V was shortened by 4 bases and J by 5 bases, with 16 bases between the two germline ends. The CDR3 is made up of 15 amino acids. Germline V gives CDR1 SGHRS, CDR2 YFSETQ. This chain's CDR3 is CASSHDGDVDQPQHF. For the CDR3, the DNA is TGCGCCAGCAGCCACGATGGGGACGTCGATCAGCCCCAGCATTTT.